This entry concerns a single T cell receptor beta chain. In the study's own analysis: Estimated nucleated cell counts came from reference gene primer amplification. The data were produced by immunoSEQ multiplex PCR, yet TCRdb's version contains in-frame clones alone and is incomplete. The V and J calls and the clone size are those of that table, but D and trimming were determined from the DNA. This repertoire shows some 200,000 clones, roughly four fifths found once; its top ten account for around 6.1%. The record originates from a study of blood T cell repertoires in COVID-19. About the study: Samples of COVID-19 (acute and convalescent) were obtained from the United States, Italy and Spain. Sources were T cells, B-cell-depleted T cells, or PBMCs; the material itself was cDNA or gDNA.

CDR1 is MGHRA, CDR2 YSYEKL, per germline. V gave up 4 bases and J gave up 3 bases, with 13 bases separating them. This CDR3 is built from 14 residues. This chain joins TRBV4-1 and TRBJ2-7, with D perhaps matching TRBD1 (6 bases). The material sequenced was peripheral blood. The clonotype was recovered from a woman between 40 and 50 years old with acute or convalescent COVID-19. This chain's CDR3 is CASSLGQPDYEQYF. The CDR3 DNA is TGCGCCAGCAGCCTCGGACAGCCCGACTACGAGCAGTACTTC.